This T cell receptor beta chain was captured in a study of cytomegalovirus exposure and HLA in healthy donors. Study-wide background: Within the Caucasian-associated ancestry cluster were roughly 82% of the roughly 400 genotyped donors. Study-wide points: Cytomegalovirus association was listed for 170 or so TCR beta chains. Later examination showed HLA-associated TCR beta chains had greater clonal expansion than equally common others. In a later analysis, V- and J-gene trimming of beta chains associated with a DCLRE1C missense variant, replicated independently.

V was shortened by 6 bases and J by 5 bases, with 14 bases between the two germline ends. Per germline, CDR1 LNHDA and CDR2 SQIVND (reference sequence). This CDR3 contains 14 residues. A multiplex PCR was run with 60 Vbeta primers and 13 Jbeta primers. Produced via immunoSEQ multiplex PCR; TCRdb's table is partial and in-frame only. The sample carries about 160,000 clones, about four fifths recorded once. As concerns this clone: Its antigen is unknown.

Sequenced: PBMCs. This receptor was taken from a man aged 25-45 years in good health and CMV-seronegative. This chain joins TRBV19 and TRBJ1-5; D is unclear. CDR3 sequence: CASSLVGVYQPQHF. As DNA, the CDR3 is TGTGCCAGTAGCCTGGTGGGCGTTTATCAGCCCCAGCATTTT.